What follows are 3 T cell receptor beta chains derived from one specimen sequenced in a study of blood T cell repertoires in COVID-19. The protocol was immunoSEQ multiplex PCR, while the TCRdb copy is restricted to in-frame clones and leaves out a portion. The sample carries roughly 250,000 clones, 87% recorded once. The material sequenced was PBMCs or T cells enriched from blood (not recorded which). The origin of the receptors is a woman in her twenties or thirties with acute COVID-19.

V usage is TRBV5-1 and J usage is TRBJ2-4; no firm D call. CDR1 SGHRS and CDR2 YFSETQ come from the germline V gene. V dropped 1 base and J dropped 0 bases, with 11 bases sitting between them. The CDR3 has 16 residues. The CDR3 DNA reads as TGCGCCAGCAGCTTGACGCAGTACCCAGCCAAAAACATTCAGTACTTC. This codes for CASSLTQYPAKNIQYF.

The CDR3 reads CASSLRTDMNTEAFF. The DNA for the CDR3 is TGTGCCAGCAGCCTCCGGACAGACATGAACACTGAAGCTTTCTTT. J is TRBJ1-1 and V is TRBV7-9, with D possibly matching TRBD1 (6 bases). V was shortened by 5 bases and J by 0 bases, with 13 bases between the two germline ends. Germline CDR1 reads SEHNR; CDR2 reads FQNEAQ (reference sequence). The CDR3 length is 15 residues.

This clone was seen once. The V call is TRBV3-1 (or the pseudogene TRBV3-2), the J call TRBJ2-3; TRBD2 aligns across 12 bases. Germline assignment: CDR1 LGHDT and CDR2 YNNKEL (reference sequence). This CDR3 has 15 residues. V was clipped by 2 bases and J by 5 bases; unmatched bases: 2. The CDR3 bases are TGTGCCAGCAGCCAACTAGCGGGGGGGCAAGATACGCAGTATTTT. Protein product: CASSQLAGGQDTQYF.